This T cell receptor (beta chain) was observed in a study of blood T cell repertoires in COVID-19. Study context: The United States, Italy and Spain provided the acute and convalescent COVID-19 samples. From T cells, B-cell-depleted T cells, or PBMCs came the material, which was cDNA or gDNA.

As originally analysed: Amplified reference gene primers provided the basis for estimating nucleated cell counts. The method was immunoSEQ multiplex PCR; TCRdb's version includes in-frame clones alone and lacks a portion of them. V and J calls and clone size follow that table, whereas D and trimming were derived from the DNA. The table lists roughly 150,000 clones, more than 70% of them singletons. Per the germline V gene, CDR1 is SNHLY and CDR2 is FYNNEI. The CDR3 is 16 amino acids. The V and J ends lost 6 bases and 1 base, in that order; junction bases with no gene match: 7. The sample comprised peripheral blood. The origin of this receptor is a woman between 50 and 59 years old with acute or convalescent COVID-19. The genes are TRBV2 and TRBJ2-2; TRBD1 agrees at 8 bases. The CDR3, as DNA: TGTGCCAGCAGCCCCCAAGGACAGGGGAACACCGGGGAGCTGTTTTTT. Its translation: CASSPQGQGNTGELFF.